This paragraph reports one T cell receptor beta chain. This clonotype was counted ten times or more. This receptor's antigen is unknown. Nothing much larger sits one base from this clone, and base qualities are not available. For CDR1 and CDR2, the germline V gene lists SGDLS and YYNGEE. The trim is 3 bases for V and 10 bases for J, with a gap of 17 bases between the germline ends. The CDR3 measures 14 amino acids from cysteine to phenylalanine. Only CDR3 DNA is held: 42 bases, read in frame from base 1. The record originates from a study of CD8 T cells in ankylosing spondylitis (dated by TCRdb to about 2017). About the study as a whole: To find TCR variants linked to disease, the study profiled T cell receptor beta repertoires in ankylosing spondylitis patients and healthy donors. Peripheral blood samples were taken, and synovial fluid was additionally collected from ankylosing spondylitis patients. The full study cohort comprised 20 to 25 ankylosing spondylitis patients and approximately 100 healthy donors.

The sample was run on an Illumina HiSeq 2500. TCR beta libraries were prepared by quantitative 5'-RACE with molecular barcodes. The authors' analysis ran thus. To identify disease-linked TCR variants, a new computational method was used, one built on a probabilistic model of VDJ rearrangement. The public reads were run again by TCRdb, first through fastp at Q25 and then through MiXCR, and only productive beta chains were kept. Identical CDR3 protein sequences are pooled into one entry, listed with their most common genes and DNA. For this entry, the V and J calls and clone size follow TCRdb and not the study's own pipeline. The sample table lists fewer than 650,000 distinct CDR3 sequences, about an eighth of them with a count of one. The top ten clones comprise around 6.8% of the sample. Points the paper makes about the study in general: A TCR beta motif of several highly homologous amino acid variants appeared characteristic of blood from ankylosing spondylitis patients. In peripheral blood, the disease-linked clones were found at relatively low frequencies and had a CD8+ phenotype. Some motif variants were previously reported in synovial fluid and blood of reactive arthritis patients, suggesting common disease-initiation mechanisms. The disease-linked clones were reported to be significantly enriched in matched synovial fluid samples from ankylosing spondylitis patients.

The receptor was derived from a male donor with ankylosing spondylitis. Specimen: blood, either unsorted or a sorted T cell fraction (not recorded which). This receptor chain uses TRBV9 and TRBJ2-1; TRBD2 could be the D gene, as 6 bases match. The DNA reads as follows: TGTGCCAGCAGCGCCCGGAACGCTGCGGGGGAGCAGTTCTTC. This sequence encodes CASSARNAAGEQFF. With all but the CDR3 taken from the reference TRBV9 and TRBJ2-1 genes, the full variable domain is: DSGVTQTPKHLITATGQRVTLRCSPRSGDLSVYWYQQSLDQGLQFLIQYYNGEERAKGNILERFSAQQFPDLHSELNLSSLELGDSALYFCASSARNAAGEQFFGPGTRLTVL.